Listed below are T cell receptor beta chains from one sample, sequenced in a study of cytomegalovirus exposure and HLA in healthy donors. Libraries were prepared by immunoSEQ multiplex PCR; TCRdb keeps only in-frame clonotypes and omits some of them. Of 12,000 to 15,000 clones listed, about two thirds are singletons. The sequencing sample was made of PBMCs. These receptors all come from a woman in her forties or fifties in good health and CMV-seropositive. Both conserved end residues are part of each CDR3. The D gene is left open where the match is weak. Clone size, where shown, is once, few, many, or a class for clones that have expanded.

clone size,D gene,J gene,V gene,CDR3 DNA,CDR3 protein
-,TRBD1,TRBJ1-1,TRBV6-5,TGTGCCACGGAACAGGGGAATACTGAAGCTTTCTTT,CATEQGNTEAFF
-,-,TRBJ2-1,TRBV4-2,TGTGCCAGCAGCCCCTCGGGTAGCGGCTCGAATGAGCAGTTCTTC,CASSPSGSGSNEQFF
-,-,TRBJ1-2,TRBV4-2,TGTGCCAGCAGCCAAGGCGGGCCGGGGGTCCGTGGCTACACCTTC,CASSQGGPGVRGYTF
-,-,TRBJ2-1,TRBV19,TGTGCCACCGAGGGCATCAATGAGCAGTTCTTC,CATEGINEQFF
-,-,TRBJ1-2,TRBV7-2,TGTGCCAGCAGCTTAGTACAGTCTAATGGCTACACCTTC,CASSLVQSNGYTF
-,TRBD2,TRBJ2-1,TRBV4-3,TGCGCCAGCAGCCAAGAAAGCGCGGGAGGGCCGAGTGAGCAGTTCTTC,CASSQESAGGPSEQFF
-,TRBD1,TRBJ1-2,TRBV4-2,TGTGCCAGCAGCCTTGGATCGACAGGGGACTTTTTGGGCTACACCTTC,CASSLGSTGDFLGYTF
-,-,TRBJ2-7,TRBV7-9,TGTGCCACGGACAGACACTACTCCTACGAGCAGTACTTC,CATDRHYSYEQYF
-,TRBD2,TRBJ2-1,TRBV20-1,TGCAGTGCCCGCACCACGGGAGGTCCGTTCTTC,CSARTTGGPFF
-,TRBD1,TRBJ1-5,TRBV7-9,TGTGCCAGCAGCTTCGGACAGGGCAATCAGCCCCAGCATTTT,CASSFGQGNQPQHF
-,-,TRBJ2-2,TRBV30,TGTGCCTGGAGCGGGGACACCGGGGAGCTGTTTTTT,CAWSGDTGELFF
-,TRBD2,TRBJ2-5,TRBV6-1,TGTGCCACCGCTCTAGCGGGAGGAGGAGAGACCCAGTACTTC,CATALAGGGETQYF
-,TRBD2,TRBJ2-5,TRBV30,TGTGCCTCGGAGCGGGAGGAAGAGACCCAGTACTTC,CASEREEETQYF
-,-,TRBJ2-1,TRBV6-5,TGTGCCAGCAGTAGAACGGCTCTAGCCGAGCAGTTCTTC,CASSRTALAEQFF
-,TRBD1,TRBJ1-2,TRBV27,TGTGCCAGCAGCACCACAGGGGTAGGCTACACCTTC,CASSTTGVGYTF
few,-,TRBJ2-1,TRBV5-8,TGTGCCAGCAGCTTGATCAAGGGGGATGGGTTCTTC,CASSLIKGDGFF
-,-,TRBJ1-2,TRBV6-1,TGTGCCAGCAGTGCCTCAGAAGGAGGCGGCTACACCTTC,CASSASEGGGYTF
-,-,TRBJ1-2,TRBV29-1,TGCAGCGTTGGGGACGCCGGGAGCTATGGCTACACCTTC,CSVGDAGSYGYTF
-,-,TRBJ1-2,TRBV5-1,TGCGCCAGCAGCTTGGAGGCAGGGAACTATGGCTACACCTTC,CASSLEAGNYGYTF
-,-,TRBJ1-1,TRBV30,TGTGCCTGGAGTCTAGAAAACACTGAAGCTTTCTTT,CAWSLENTEAFF
-,-,TRBJ2-7,TRBV20-1,TGCAGTCCAGGACTTACCTACGAGCAGTACTTC,CSPGLTYEQYF
-,-,TRBJ1-4,TRBV4-3,TGCGCCAGCAGCCAAGCGGGGGCAACTAATGAAAAACTGTTTTTT,CASSQAGATNEKLFF
-,-,TRBJ1-1,TRBV28,TGTGCCAGCAGTGCGGGCCTTAACACTGAAGCTTTCTTT,CASSAGLNTEAFF
-,TRBD1,TRBJ1-2,TRBV18,TGTGCCAGCTCACCCGGACAGGGCAGTGGCTACACCTTC,CASSPGQGSGYTF
-,-,TRBJ2-5,TRBV11-3,TGTGCCAGCAGCTCGGACACTTCGGGGACCCAGTACTTC,CASSSDTSGTQYF
-,TRBD1,TRBJ2-7,TRBV28,TGTGCCAGCAGAGGGGCCGGGACAGTGACGTACGAGCAGTACTTC,CASRGAGTVTYEQYF
-,-,TRBJ1-1,TRBV29-1,TGCAGCGTTGAGTGGCAGGGCGACGCTTTCTTT,CSVEWQGDAFF
-,-,TRBJ1-2,TRBV5-1,TGCGCCAGCAGCCAAGGGGGAGAGGGGTATGGCTACACCTTC,CASSQGGEGYGYTF
-,-,TRBJ1-2,TRBV5-4,TGTGCCAGCAGCTTAGCCGGACAATGGGATGGCTACACCTTC,CASSLAGQWDGYTF
-,-,TRBJ2-7,TRBV5-1,TGCGCCAGCAGCCGCGGGCTGTTAGGCGACGAGCAGTACTTC,CASSRGLLGDEQYF
-,-,TRBJ2-4,TRBV29-1,TGCAGCGTTGAAGCGGGGGGCGCAACCAAAAACATTCAGTACTTC,CSVEAGGATKNIQYF
-,-,TRBJ1-2,TRBV7-9,TGTGCCAGCAGCTTAAAGACTTATGGCTACACCTTC,CASSLKTYGYTF
once,-,TRBJ2-3,TRBV9,TGTGCCAGCAGCAAAGTCGGGGGAGATACGCAGTATTTT,CASSKVGGDTQYF